This entry lists 6 T cell receptor beta chains sequenced from one sample in a study of graft-versus-host responses after intestinal transplantation. Their antigen targets remain unknown. Method: immunoSEQ multiplex PCR; TCRdb's copy keeps in-frame clones and lacks some. In the table there are more than 100,000 clones, over 85% of which are singletons. The material was unstimulated CD4+ T cells sorted from spleen or lymph node cells, obtained before intestinal transplant. The receptors were sampled from a human donor who received an intestinal transplant.

The chain combines TRBV25-1 with TRBJ2-3; possibly TRBD1 or TRBD2 for D (6 bases each). Trimming removed 1 base at V and 0 bases at J, with 14 bases between. This CDR3 is built from 17 residues. Germline CDR1 reads MGHDK; CDR2 reads SYGVNS. As DNA, the CDR3 is TGTGCCAGCAGTGAATTGGGGGGCCCAGGGAGCACAGATACGCAGTATTTT. It yields the protein CASSELGGPGSTDTQYF.

Note on this clone: One junction end disagrees with the germline gene, perhaps due to a read error. The CDR3 coding sequence is TGTGCCAGCAGTTACGAGGGGAACGCTGAAGCTTTCTTT. Protein: CASSYEGNAEAFF. V and J are TRBV6-5 and TRBJ1-1; a possible D gene is TRBD1 (5 bases). Germline CDR1 MNHEY, CDR2 SVGAGI. CDR3 size: 13 residues.

The chain combines TRBV5-1 with TRBJ2-3; 7 positions agree with TRBD2. J was trimmed by 7 bases and V by 7 bases; bases with no gene match: 15. The CDR3 has 15 amino acids. From germline, CDR1 is SGHRS and CDR2 YFSETQ. The CDR3 coding sequence is TGCGCCAGCCGCACGGGACGGGAGGATATAAATACGCAGTATTTT. Protein product: CASRTGREDINTQYF.

The J gene is TRBJ1-4, the V gene TRBV27; no reliable D call. The CDR3 extends over 16 amino acids. The germline V gene encodes CDR1 MNHEY and CDR2 SMNVEV (reference sequence). With 3 bases removed from V and 8 bases from J, the gap between germline ends came to 19 bases. As DNA, the CDR3 is TGTGCCAGCAGTTTTTACCCCCCGGCAGGTCGGGAAAAACTGTTTTTT. It yields the protein CASSFYPPAGREKLFF.

The chain employs TRBV20-1 and TRBJ2-2; D is unclear. The CDR3 contains 10 residues. Trimming removed 3 bases at V and 6 bases at J, with 2 bases between. Per the germline V gene, CDR1 is DFQATT and CDR2 is SNEGSKA (reference sequence). CDR3 sequence: CSARAGELFF. The CDR3 coding sequence is TGCAGTGCTAGGGCCGGGGAGCTGTTTTTT.

In its sample, this clone was seen once. The rearrangement links TRBV4-2 to TRBJ2-2, with TRBD2 as a possible D gene (6 bases). This CDR3 contains 17 residues. V lost 5 bases and J lost 7, with 23 bases in between. The germline V gene has CDR1 LGHNA and CDR2 YNFKEQ. The CDR3 DNA is TGTGCCAGCAGCGCACGTGGTGGAGCGGAGGGTAGCGGGGAGCTGTTTTTT. Protein sequence: CASSARGGAEGSGELFF.